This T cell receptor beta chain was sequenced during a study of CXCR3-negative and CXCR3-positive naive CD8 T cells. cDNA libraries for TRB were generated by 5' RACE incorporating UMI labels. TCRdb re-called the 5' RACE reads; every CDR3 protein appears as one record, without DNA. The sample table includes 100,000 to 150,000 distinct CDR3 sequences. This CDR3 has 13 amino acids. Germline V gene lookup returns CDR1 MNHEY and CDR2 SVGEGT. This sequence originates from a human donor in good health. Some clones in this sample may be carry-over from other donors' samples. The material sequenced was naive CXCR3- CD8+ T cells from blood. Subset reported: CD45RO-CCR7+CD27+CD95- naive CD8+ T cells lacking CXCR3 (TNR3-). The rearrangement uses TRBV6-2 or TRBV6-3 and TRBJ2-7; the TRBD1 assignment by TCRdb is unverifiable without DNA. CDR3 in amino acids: CASSYGASYEQYF.